These 32 T cell receptor beta chains came from one sample sequenced in a study of T cells in Graves' hyperthyroidism and ophthalmopathy. TCR beta CDR3 regions were amplified from RNA. HTBI primers were the set used in a first-round RT-PCR of the TCR CDR3. MiXCR was run by TCRdb on the multiplex PCR reads, yielding one entry per CDR3 protein. The sample has 550,000 to 650,000 distinct CDR3 sequences; around 15% are singletons. The sample taken for sequencing was blood. These receptors all come from a woman between 35 and 50 years old with Graves' hyperthyroidism.

In this sample, this clonotype turned up many times. This rearrangement joins TRBV9 to TRBJ2-1, with 10 bases identical to TRBD1. The V gene end was trimmed by 4 bases and the J gene end by 10 bases; junction bases not matched to a gene: 11. The germline CDR1 and CDR2 sequences are SGDLS and YYNGEE. This CDR3 has 15 residues. Here the CDR3 reads CASSLGTGVTKEQFF. The CDR3 nucleotides are TGTGCCAGCAGCCTCGGGACAGGGGTCACTAAGGAGCAGTTCTTC.

The V call is TRBV6-1, the J call TRBJ1-5; D gene unclear. Germline V CDR1 and CDR2: MNHNS, SASEGT. This CDR3 spans 15 amino acids. The V end was cut by 6 bases, the J end by 3 bases, with 15 bases between. The CDR3 protein is CASSPSGDTNQPQHF. CDR3 DNA sequence: TGTGCCAGCAGCCCCTCGGGAGACACCAATCAGCCCCAGCATTTT.

This clonotype was observed many times. The chain links TRBV7-2 to TRBJ1-2; 7 nucleotides agree with TRBD1. Per germline, CDR1 SGHTA and CDR2 FQGNSA. The CDR3 is 14 residues long. The V gene end was trimmed by 2 bases and the J gene end by 7 bases; junction bases not matched to a gene: 7. For the CDR3, the DNA is TGTGCCAGCAGCTTAAATTTTTCAGGGGGTGGCTACACCTTC. This codes for CASSLNFSGGGYTF.

This clonotype was observed at least ten times. The chain has TRBV4-1 and TRBJ2-7; no definite D call. The CDR3 length is 15 residues. Trimming stripped 1 base from V and 2 bases from J, with 12 bases between. Germline V lookup: CDR1 MGHRA, CDR2 YSYEKL. CDR3 sequence (DNA): TGCGCCAGCAGCCAAGCGAAGGGCGGCACCTACGAGCAGTACTTC. Translated: CASSQAKGGTYEQYF.

A word on this clonotype: This clone may be a read error of a much larger clone one base away. The V gene is TRBV28, the J gene TRBJ1-5; unclear D gene. The V gene lost 6 bases and the J gene lost 3 bases, with 6 bases spanning the gap. This CDR3 region has 12 residues. Germline assignment: CDR1 MDHEN and CDR2 SYDVKM. The CDR3 DNA is TGTGCCAGCAGCCAGGCCAATCAGCCCCAGCATTTT. This encodes CASSQANQPQHF.

This clonotype was found a few times. This rearrangement joins TRBV19 to TRBJ2-5, with 8 bases that match TRBD1. Germline loops: CDR1 LNHDA, CDR2 SQIVND (reference sequence). Unmatched junction bases numbered 5, after V lost 7 bases and J lost 1 base. The CDR3 is made up of 14 amino acids. The CDR3 coding sequence is TGTGCCAGTAACCCCGGACAGGGCCAAGAGACCCAGTACTTC. Translation: CASNPGQGQETQYF. The full variable domain, in which reference TRBV19 and TRBJ2-5 provide the parts outside the CDR3, is DGGITQSPKYLFRKEGQNVTLSCEQNLNHDAMYWYRQDPGQGLRLIYYSQIVNDFQKGDIAEGYSVSREKKESFPLTVTSAQKNPTAFYLCASNPGQGQETQYFGPGTRLLVL.

This clonotype appeared a few times. V usage is TRBV20-1 and J usage is TRBJ1-4; D gene uncertain. Deletions cut 5 bases from V and 0 bases from J, with 16 bases between. The CDR3 is 16 residues long. Germline V gene lookup returns CDR1 DFQATT and CDR2 SNEGSKA (reference sequence). The CDR3 spells CSAGTGYSATNEKLFF. For the CDR3, the DNA is TGCAGTGCTGGAACGGGCTACTCTGCAACTAATGAAAAACTGTTTTTT.

This clonotype was observed a handful of times. One base away lies a much larger clone, so this may be a sequencing read error. The DNA of the CDR3 is TGTGCCAGCAGTCGTTCCGGACTAGGATCGACCGCCGGGGAGCTGTTTTTT. Its translation is CASSRSGLGSTAGELFF. The chain carries TRBV6-1 and TRBJ2-2, with 7 bases aligning to TRBD2. Germline V gene lookup returns CDR1 MNHNS and CDR2 SASEGT. Unmatched junction bases numbered 15, after V lost 5 bases and J lost 6 bases. The CDR3 has 17 residues.

This chain uses TRBV28 with TRBJ2-3; 10 nucleotides match TRBD2. The V and J ends lost 6 bases and 1 base, in that order; junction bases with no gene match: 4. The germline V gene encodes CDR1 MDHEN and CDR2 SYDVKM. This CDR3 region has 15 residues. CDR3 region: CASRGTSERTDTQYF. CDR3 bases: TGTGCCAGCAGGGGGACTAGCGAACGCACAGATACGCAGTATTTT.

The table lists this clonotype with many counts. This chain joins TRBV29-1 and TRBJ2-5, with 13 bases that match TRBD2. The length of the CDR3 is 15 residues. Germline V gene lookup returns CDR1 SQVTM and CDR2 ANQGSEA. The junction had 4 bases not matched to a gene; V was cut back by 6 bases and J by 0 bases. The DNA for the CDR3 is TGCAGCGTCTGGACTAGCGGGAGTCACCAAGAGACCCAGTACTTC. Encoded protein: CSVWTSGSHQETQYF.

This sequence joins TRBV5-4 and TRBJ2-7, with 11 positions matching TRBD2. Germline CDR1 reads SGHNT; CDR2 reads YYREEE (reference sequence). Trimming removed 4 bases from V and 3 bases from J; junction bases left unmatched: 9. This CDR3 has 16 residues. CDR3 sequence reads: CASSTIIAGGVYEQYF. The CDR3 DNA follows: TGTGCCAGCAGCACGATCATAGCGGGAGGGGTCTACGAGCAGTACTTC.

This clonotype was recorded at least ten times. The chain couples TRBV10-3 to TRBJ2-7; 7 bases map to TRBD1. This CDR3 comprises 12 residues. V gave up 6 bases and J gave up 4 bases; unmatched junction bases: 3. Germline CDR1 is ENHRY and CDR2 is SYGVKD. The DNA for the CDR3 is TGTGCCATCAGCCCACAGGGGTACGAGCAGTACTTC. This sequence encodes CAISPQGYEQYF.

This clonotype was counted ten times or more. The chain recombines TRBV7-2 with TRBJ1-3; no firm D call. The CDR3 is 13 amino acids. Germline CDR1 reads SGHTA; CDR2 reads FQGNSA. Trimming stripped 5 bases from V and 4 bases from J, with 9 bases between. CDR3 DNA sequence: TGTGCCAGCAGCGGGCGAGACGGAAACACCATATATTTT. Amino acids: CASSGRDGNTIYF.

A single count supports this clonotype. At one end, the junction sequence differs from germline, possibly due to a read error. The rearrangement links TRBV5-8 to TRBJ2-2; either TRBD1 or TRBD2 may fit D (6 bases each). CDR1 SGHTS and CDR2 YDEGEE come from the germline V gene. The CDR3 loop spans 15 amino acids. CDR3 in amino acids: CASSPGQGNTGGLFF. In DNA form, the CDR3 reads TGTGCCAGCAGCCCGGGGCAGGGGAACACCGGGGGGCTGTTTTTT.

This clonotype has ten or more counts. This chain joins TRBV7-9 and TRBJ2-3; D is undetermined. The germline gives CDR1 SEHNR, CDR2 FQNEAQ (reference sequence). This CDR3 is built from 14 residues. V gave up 1 base and J gave up 2 bases, with 7 bases separating them. The CDR3 sequence is CASSLETYTDTQYF. The CDR3 nucleotides are TGTGCCAGCAGCTTAGAGACGTACACAGATACGCAGTATTTT.

Ten or more counts support this clonotype. This sequence joins TRBV2 and TRBJ1-2, with no clear D. The CDR3 loop spans 12 amino acids. V lost 5 bases to trimming and J lost 4 bases, with 8 bases between them. The germline gives CDR1 SNHLY, CDR2 FYNNEI. The CDR3 DNA reads TGTGCCAGCAGTCCCGGACTCTATGGCTACACCTTC. Residues: CASSPGLYGYTF.

DNA for the CDR3: TGTGCCAGCAGCTCCCATAAACTAGCGGGAGGAATTCGGGAGCAGTACTTC. Residues: CASSSHKLAGGIREQYF. The chain couples TRBV11-3 to TRBJ2-7, with 12 bases identical to TRBD2. CDR3 size: 17 residues. Trimming took 4 bases from V and 7 from J; bases not matched to a gene: 14. Germline CDR1 SGHNT, CDR2 YENEEA.

This clonotype was seen repeatedly, ten times or more. CDR3 sequence: CASSLSPDREVYEQYF. CDR3 nucleotide sequence: TGCGCCAGCAGCTTATCCCCGGACAGGGAGGTCTACGAGCAGTACTTC. J is TRBJ2-7 and V is TRBV5-1; TRBD1 aligns across 8 bases. Looked up from germline, CDR1 is SGHRS and CDR2 is YFSETQ. This CDR3 is built from 16 residues. The V and J ends lost 2 bases and 3 bases, in that order; junction bases with no gene match: 10.

This clonotype was observed a handful of times. Here the CDR3 DNA reads TGTGCCAGCAGTTCGCCGGACCCTAGCAATCAGCCCCAGCATTTT. As protein: CASSSPDPSNQPQHF. The gene calls are TRBV6-1 and TRBJ1-5; D unclear. The V gene lost 5 bases and the J gene lost 0 bases, with 11 bases spanning the gap. CDR1 is MNHNS and CDR2 is SASEGT in the germline V gene. The CDR3 is made up of 15 amino acids.

A word on this clonotype: Because the CDR3 is missing its conserved closing phenylalanine or tryptophan, this is likely a read error. This sequence joins TRBV7-8 and TRBJ2-2; D is possibly TRBD1 (6 bases). This CDR3 is 18 amino acids long. Trimming removed 5 bases from V and 4 bases from J, with 23 bases in between. The germline V gene has CDR1 SGHVS and CDR2 FQNEAQ. The CDR3 coding sequence is TGTGCCAGCAGCACAATCGGGACACCCCACAAGGGCACCGGGGAGCTGTTTCTT. Residues: CASSTIGTPHKGTGELFL.

The table lists this clonotype with many counts. The chain joins TRBV2 to TRBJ1-5; D is unresolved. Germline V gene sequence: CDR1 SNHLY, CDR2 FYNNEI. V lost 6 bases and J lost 1, with 10 bases in between. The length of the CDR3 is 14 residues. The CDR3 reads CASRATVSNQPQHF. Written as DNA, the CDR3 is TGTGCCAGCAGAGCTACGGTGAGCAATCAGCCCCAGCATTTT.

The chain has TRBV6-1 and TRBJ2-7; 9 positions agree with TRBD2. V gave up 5 bases and J gave up 6 bases; unmatched junction bases: 5. This CDR3 has 13 residues. Germline V lookup: CDR1 MNHNS, CDR2 SASEGT. This CDR3 is CASSRTSATEQYF. The CDR3 bases are TGTGCCAGCAGTCGGACTAGCGCTACCGAGCAGTACTTC.

This clonotype was seen at least ten times. V gene TRBV3-1 combines with J gene TRBJ2-3; the match to TRBD2 covers 8 bases. The CDR3 is 17 amino acids. Germline lookup yields CDR1 LGHDT and CDR2 YNNKEL (reference sequence). The ends lost 5 bases at V and 14 bases at J; junction bases unmatched: 24. The CDR3 region is CASSDKRGLAGPLSLYF. As DNA, the CDR3 is TGTGCCAGCAGCGACAAAAGAGGGCTAGCGGGTCCTCTGTCCCTGTATTTT.

The chain couples TRBV12-5 to TRBJ2-3, with 7 bases that match TRBD2. Germline values: CDR1 LGHNT, CDR2 FRNRAP. The CDR3 is made up of 16 amino acids. The trim removed 6 bases at V and 7 bases at J, leaving 16 bases unmatched. Here the CDR3 reads CASGIAGGSFIHTQYF. In DNA, the CDR3 is TGTGCTAGTGGCATAGCGGGCGGTTCATTCATTCATACGCAGTATTTT.

This clonotype was counted ten times or more. The chain carries TRBV11-3 and TRBJ2-7; 9 positions agree with TRBD1. Trimming at V came to 8 bases and at J to 5 bases, leaving 7 bases not matched to a gene. Germline V CDR1 and CDR2: SGHNT, YENEEA. The CDR3 is made up of 13 amino acids. In DNA, the CDR3 is TGTGCCAGCGGGACAGGGTATGGTGACGAGCAGTACTTC. It specifies CASGTGYGDEQYF.

In its sample, this clonotype was seen many times. V is TRBV28 and J is TRBJ2-4; 14 nucleotides align to TRBD2. Per the germline V gene, CDR1 is MDHEN and CDR2 is SYDVKM. This CDR3 comprises 17 residues. V trimming: 6 bases; J trimming: 1 base; junction bases outside the gene matches: 5. CDR3 nucleotide sequence: TGTGCCAGCAGCCAGGGACTAGCGGGAGCGGCCAAAAACATTCAGTACTTC. It specifies CASSQGLAGAAKNIQYF.

This clonotype was counted between two and nine times. This chain links TRBV7-6 with TRBJ2-1, with 10 bases aligning to TRBD1. The CDR3 totals 16 residues. The germline V gene encodes CDR1 SGHVS and CDR2 FNYEAQ. Losses at the gene ends were 3 bases for V and 7 bases for J; bases not matched to a gene: 9. CDR3: CASSFTDRGRDNEQFF. The CDR3 DNA reads TGTGCCAGCAGCTTTACTGACAGGGGGCGCGATAATGAGCAGTTCTTC.

The gene calls are TRBV6-1 and TRBJ2-1; the D gene is possibly TRBD1 (5 bases). The CDR3 loop spans 15 amino acids. Germline CDR1 MNHNS, CDR2 SASEGT. V lost 5 bases, J lost 4 bases, and 15 bases lay in between. Here the CDR3 DNA reads TGTGCCAGCAGTCCACAGGTTACGGGTTACAATGAGCAGTTCTTC. Amino acids: CASSPQVTGYNEQFF.

This clonotype was seen ten or more times. The chain is built from TRBV5-1 and TRBJ2-3, with 8 bases matching TRBD1. Germline V gene sequence: CDR1 SGHRS, CDR2 YFSETQ. The CDR3 sequence is 14 residues long. V trimming: 3 bases; J trimming: 1 base; junction bases outside the gene matches: 1. This CDR3 is CASSWGQGTDTQYF. In nucleotides, the CDR3 is TGCGCCAGCAGCTGGGGACAGGGCACAGATACGCAGTATTTT.

The chain is built from TRBV11-2 and TRBJ2-1; maybe TRBD2 (6 bases). V dropped 5 bases and J dropped 7 bases, with 15 bases sitting between them. CDR1 is SGHAT, CDR2 FQNNGV, per germline. CDR3 size: 14 residues. DNA of the CDR3: TGTGCCAGCAGCCGAGTAGGGACTCGGAATGAGCAGTTCTTC. Its protein is CASSRVGTRNEQFF.

In this sample, this clonotype turned up a few times. The rearrangement joins TRBV9 to TRBJ2-5, with D perhaps matching TRBD2 (6 bases). Looked up from germline, CDR1 is SGDLS and CDR2 is YYNGEE. This CDR3 has 14 amino acids. The ends were cut back, 0 bases at V and 5 bases at J, with 11 bases in the middle. CDR3 in amino acids: CASSVEPSVETQYF. As DNA, the CDR3 is TGTGCCAGCAGCGTAGAGCCTAGCGTGGAGACCCAGTACTTC.

This clonotype appeared a few times. The gene calls are TRBV6-1 and TRBJ1-3, with TRBD1 as a possible D gene (5 bases). The CDR3 covers 14 residues. Germline V gene sequence: CDR1 MNHNS, CDR2 SASEGT. Trimming removed 7 bases at V and 0 bases at J, with 10 bases between. CDR3 DNA: TGTGCCAGCAAGAGACAGAGCTCTGGAAACACCATATATTTT. Translating gives CASKRQSSGNTIYF.